This is a list of T cell receptor beta chains from one sample in a study of T cells after yellow fever vaccination. TCRdb processed the 5' RACE reads anew with MiXCR; each CDR3 protein has one entry. The sample has approximately 260,000 distinct CDR3 sequences, roughly 5% seen once; the top ten hold roughly 3.5%. The specimen was CD4+ T cells sorted from PBMCs, collected on the day of the yellow fever booster vaccination. These receptors were obtained from a man aged 18 to 30 who received the YFV17D yellow fever vaccine. Each CDR3 is given with its conserved first and last residue. Fields, in order: J gene, D gene, V gene, clone size, CDR3 DNA, CDR3 protein. D genes are given only for firm matches. The size entry is marked missing in some rows and otherwise reads once, few, many or a size class.

TRBJ2-5,.,TRBV5-1,few,TGCGCCAGCAGCTTGTCATCGGGAACGGAGACCCAGTACTTC,CASSLSSGTETQYF
TRBJ2-3,.,TRBV7-3,many,TGTGCCAGCAGCTTAACTAGCGCACGTATGGATACGCAGTATTTT,CASSLTSARMDTQYF
TRBJ2-5,.,TRBV12-3/TRBV12-4,.,TGTGCCAGCAGTTTAGCGAGGTACCGGGAGACCCAGTACTTC,CASSLARYRETQYF
TRBJ2-5,.,TRBV29-1,few,TGCAGCGTTGAAGATTCGGGTAGGTTCCGGAGTCCATGGGAAGAGACCCAGTACTTC,CSVEDSGRFRSPWEETQYF
TRBJ2-1,.,TRBV30,few,TGTGCCTGGAACACCTTGAGGAGCAATGAGCAGTTCTTC,CAWNTLRSNEQFF
TRBJ2-1,TRBD1,TRBV6-5,few,TGTGCCAGCAGTTCCTCGAGGACAGGGGTCAATGAGCAGTTCTTC,CASSSSRTGVNEQFF
TRBJ2-7,TRBD2,TRBV20-1,.,TGCAGTGCAATAGCGGGGTTCTCCTACGAGCAGTACTTC,CSAIAGFSYEQYF
TRBJ2-3,.,TRBV4-3,few,TGCGCCAGCAGCCAAGATAAGAGGGGCCGGCCGCAGTATTTT,CASSQDKRGRPQYF
TRBJ2-3,.,TRBV18,.,TGTGCCAGCTCAAAGGCTAATCAGCGAGCCGGGGATACGCAGTATTTT,CASSKANQRAGDTQYF
TRBJ1-2,.,TRBV12-3/TRBV12-4,many,TGTGCCAGCAAAGCAGACTGGTTGTATGGCTACACCTTC,CASKADWLYGYTF
TRBJ2-2,.,TRBV24-1,.,TGTGCCACCTTACCGGGCCCAAGGGACACCGGGGAGCTGTTTTTT,CATLPGPRDTGELFF
TRBJ2-2,.,TRBV6-1,many,TGTGCCAGCAGTGATGACACCTCCAAGATTTGGAACACCGGGGAGCTGTTTTTT,CASSDDTSKIWNTGELFF
TRBJ1-3,.,TRBV7-7,many,TGTGCCAGCAGCCCGAGCTCTGGAAACACCATATATTTT,CASSPSSGNTIYF
TRBJ2-3,TRBD2,TRBV20-1,.,TGCAGTGCAGGACTAGCGGGGGGAGGAGATACGCAGTATTTT,CSAGLAGGGDTQYF
TRBJ1-2,.,TRBV4-2,.,TGTGCCAGCAGCCAAGATCGCCAGGGAGGCTATGGCTACACCTTC,CASSQDRQGGYGYTF
TRBJ1-4,.,TRBV6-6,few,TGTGCCAGCAGTTACTCGGGGGGAGGGGAAAAACTGTTTTTT,CASSYSGGGEKLFF
TRBJ2-6,TRBD1,TRBV4-1,many,TGCGCCAGCAGCCAAGGACAGGGGTCCTCTGGGGCCAACGTCCTGACTTTC,CASSQGQGSSGANVLTF
TRBJ1-2,.,TRBV6-2/TRBV6-3,few,TGTGCCAGCAGTAGCCGAACAGGACGCGACTATGGCTACACCTTC,CASSSRTGRDYGYTF
TRBJ1-2,TRBD1,TRBV7-2,many,TGTGCCAGCAGCATCCGACAGGGCTTGGACTATGGCTACACCTTC,CASSIRQGLDYGYTF
TRBJ1-1,.,TRBV20-1,.,TGCAGTGCTAGAGATCAGTTCCCGCAGGGGTTGGACACTGAAGCTTTCTTT,CSARDQFPQGLDTEAFF
TRBJ1-1,TRBD1,TRBV20-1,many,TGCAGTGCTAGAGCCCTGGGACAGGGGGGGGGTTACACTGAAGCTTTCTTT,CSARALGQGGGYTEAFF
TRBJ2-2,.,TRBV15,few,TGTGCCACCAGACAGGGGAGGACCGGGGAGCTGTTTTTT,CATRQGRTGELFF
TRBJ1-1,.,TRBV20-1,many,TGCAGTGCTAGAGGTCGGTTATTGACTGAAGCTTTCTTT,CSARGRLLTEAFF
TRBJ1-1,TRBD1,TRBV5-5,.,TGTGCCAGCAGCTTCGTCCCGGGACAGGGATACGCTGAAGCTTTCTTT,CASSFVPGQGYAEAFF
TRBJ2-5,.,TRBV3-1,many,TGTGCCAGCAGCCCGTCCGGGACGGAGGAGACCCAGTACTTC,CASSPSGTEETQYF
TRBJ2-3,TRBD2,TRBV4-2,few,TGTGCCAGCAGCCAAGAAGGGACTAGCGGGGGCGGGAATACGCAGTATTTT,CASSQEGTSGGGNTQYF
TRBJ1-1,.,TRBV28,once,TGTGCCAGCAGCCGCTCGACCGCGGGGAACACTGAAGCTTTCTTT,CASSRSTAGNTEAFF
TRBJ1-2,TRBD1,TRBV28,.,TGTGCCAGCAGTTCCTTCATCCGACAGGGCAAAGGTGGCTACACCTTC,CASSSFIRQGKGGYTF
TRBJ1-1,.,TRBV4-1,few,TGCGCCAGCAGCCAAGTTTTTTCTGAACGGCGTGGACTGAACACTGAAGCTTTCTTT,CASSQVFSERRGLNTEAFF
TRBJ2-3,TRBD1,TRBV6-1,many,TGTGCCAGCAGTGAAGCTCGACAGGGGGCCGGCACAGATACGCAGTATTTT,CASSEARQGAGTDTQYF
TRBJ2-1,TRBD2,TRBV24-1,.,TGTGCCACCGAGACGGGGGGGGGCTCCTACAATGAGCAGTTCTTC,CATETGGGSYNEQFF
TRBJ1-3,.,TRBV5-1,many,TGCGCCAGCAGCCGGGAACAGAGGGACACCATATATTTT,CASSREQRDTIYF
TRBJ2-1,TRBD1,TRBV12-3/TRBV12-4,many,TGTGCCAGCAGACCGGGACAGACCAACAATGAGCAGTTCTTC,CASRPGQTNNEQFF
TRBJ2-3,.,TRBV20-1,few,TGCAGTGCTAGGGCCCTCAAAGTTGTAGATACGCAGTATTTT,CSARALKVVDTQYF
TRBJ2-5,.,TRBV7-9,many,TGTGCCAGCAGCCCGCGGGCGGGGAATAGGGAGACCCAGTACTTC,CASSPRAGNRETQYF
TRBJ2-2,.,TRBV5-1,many,TGCGCCAGCAGCTTGGAGGGACCTAGGGACACCGGGGAGCTGTTTTTT,CASSLEGPRDTGELFF
TRBJ1-2,TRBD1,TRBV5-4,.,TGTGCCAGCAGTGTTAGGACAGGGTTGGGCGGCTACACCTTC,CASSVRTGLGGYTF
TRBJ2-3,TRBD2,TRBV3-1,few,TGTGCCAGCAGCCCAAAAACGACCGGACTAGCGCGCCGCACAGATACGCAGTATTTT,CASSPKTTGLARRTDTQYF
TRBJ2-2,.,TRBV10-2,many,TGCGCCACCAGGGTAATCCTCTCGAACACCGGGGAGCTGTTTTTT,CATRVILSNTGELFF
TRBJ1-1,TRBD1,TRBV24-1,.,TGTGCCACCAGTGATCCTCGACAGGGGAACACTGAAGCTTTCTTT,CATSDPRQGNTEAFF
TRBJ2-1,.,TRBV4-2,few,TGTGCCAGCAGCCAAGGACTACACGAAACCTACAATGAGCAGTTCTTC,CASSQGLHETYNEQFF
TRBJ2-3,.,TRBV20-1,many,TGCAGTGCTAGAGGGAAGGGTTCAGATACGCAGTATTTT,CSARGKGSDTQYF
TRBJ1-1,TRBD1,TRBV30,few,TGTGCCTGGACGTATCGGACAGGGATAACGAACACTGAAGCTTTCTTT,CAWTYRTGITNTEAFF
TRBJ1-2,.,TRBV5-1,few,TGCGCCAGCAGCTTGATGGCAGGGGATGGCTACACCTTC,CASSLMAGDGYTF
TRBJ1-6,TRBD1,TRBV7-2,.,TGTGCCAGCAGCTGGGACAGGGAAAAGTCACCCCTCCACTTT,CASSWDREKSPLHF
TRBJ2-3,.,TRBV7-3,few,TGTGCCAGCAGCTTACTAGGGGGAGTGACAGATACGCAGTATTTT,CASSLLGGVTDTQYF
TRBJ1-1,TRBD1,TRBV5-6,many,TGTGCCAGCAGCTTGAAACGGGACAGCCTCATGAACACTGAAGCTTTCTTT,CASSLKRDSLMNTEAFF
TRBJ2-3,.,TRBV29-1,.,TGCAGCGTTGAAGGTGGGCCTTCTGATACGCAGTATTTT,CSVEGGPSDTQYF
TRBJ2-4,.,TRBV28,.,TGTGCCAGCAGTACCGGGACTCCAAACATTCAGTACTTC,CASSTGTPNIQYF
TRBJ1-2,.,TRBV6-6,many,TGTGCCAGCCGGGGGGCAGCCTATGGCTACACCTTC,CASRGAAYGYTF
TRBJ1-1,TRBD1,TRBV3-1,few,TGTGCCAGCAGGGGAATACAGGGGGGGGCTTTCTTT,CASRGIQGGAFF
TRBJ2-3,.,TRBV12-3/TRBV12-4,.,TGTGCCAGCAGACCGGACGGCACAGATACGCAGTATTTT,CASRPDGTDTQYF
TRBJ1-5,.,TRBV6-2/TRBV6-3,many,TGTGCCAGCAGCCCCCCGGCAGGGCTGGTTGAGCAGCCCCAGCATTTT,CASSPPAGLVEQPQHF
TRBJ1-2,.,TRBV18,many,TGTGCCAGCTCACTACAGGGTGACTATGGCTACACCTTC,CASSLQGDYGYTF
TRBJ2-3,.,TRBV18,.,TGTGCCAGCTCAGCTCAGGAAGCTAGCACAGATACGCAGTATTTT,CASSAQEASTDTQYF
TRBJ1-4,TRBD1,TRBV10-3,.,TGTGCCATCAGTGCCTACTCGGGACAGCGGCAGGGAGCAACTAATGAAAAACTGTTTTTT,CAISAYSGQRQGATNEKLFF
TRBJ2-1,TRBD2,TRBV7-2,few,TGTGCCAGCAGCCCGCGGCGGGGCGGGGGGGCCCGTAATGAGCAGTTCTTC,CASSPRRGGGARNEQFF
TRBJ2-2,TRBD1,TRBV25-1,few,TGTGCCAGCGGCGGACAGGGATTCGCCGGGGAGCTGTTTTTT,CASGGQGFAGELFF
TRBJ2-7,.,TRBV3-1,.,TGTGCCAGCAGCCAAGGAGTCCCAGCCTACGAGCAGTACTTC,CASSQGVPAYEQYF